The present entry profiles one T cell receptor beta chain with its context. Its antigen is not known. This record comes from a study of early stage breast cancer tumors. Germline loops: CDR1 SGHTA, CDR2 FQGNSA. V lost 6 bases to trimming and J lost 8 bases, with 22 bases between them. The CDR3 consists of 15 residues. The assay was immunoSEQ multiplex PCR, and TCRdb's table has in-frame clones only and misses some. The sample shows 65,000 to 75,000 clones, approximately 80% of them seen only once. Findings and caveats of the study: Most shared enriched TCRB sequences were commonly generated ones.

The TCR sequence derives from a person in their forties with breast cancer. Sequenced material: blood. The gene calls are TRBV7-2 and TRBJ1-2; D may be TRBD1 (6 bases). CDR3 sequence (DNA): TGTGCCAGCAGTCCGGCGGGGGCAGCTCCAAGGGGCTACACCTTC. This codes for CASSPAGAAPRGYTF.